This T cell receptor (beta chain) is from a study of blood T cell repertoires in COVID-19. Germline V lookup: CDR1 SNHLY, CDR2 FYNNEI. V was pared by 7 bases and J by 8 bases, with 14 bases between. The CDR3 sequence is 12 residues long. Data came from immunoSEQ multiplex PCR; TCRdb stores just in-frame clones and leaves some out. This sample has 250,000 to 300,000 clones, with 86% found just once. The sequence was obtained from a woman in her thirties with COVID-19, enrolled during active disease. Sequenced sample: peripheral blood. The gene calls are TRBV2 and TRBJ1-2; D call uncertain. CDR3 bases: TGTGCCAGCACGTCAGACACTCCGGGCTACACCTTC. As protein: CASTSDTPGYTF.